This TCR beta chain was captured by sequencing in a study of patients and donors after allogeneic stem cell transplantation. TCRdb reprocessed the RT-PCR reads with MiXCR, giving one entry per CDR3 protein. The data contain 200,000 to 250,000 distinct CDR3 sequences, 13% to 15% of them singletons. The V and J ends lost 3 bases and 3 bases respectively, with 14 bases between them. This CDR3 comprises 16 residues. Germline V gene sequence: CDR1 KGHSH, CDR2 LQKENI. This clonotype occurred a few times. The sequenced material came from blood, either unsorted or a sorted T cell fraction (not recorded which). This clonotype was sampled from a human donor who was either an allogeneic HSCT recipient or a stem cell or donor lymphocyte infusion donor (not recorded which). It is not recorded whose cells these are; they may come from a transplant donor. This sequence joins TRBV18 and TRBJ2-2; weak D call: TRBD2 (6 bases). CDR3 residues: CASSPPGLRYTGELFF. The DNA of the CDR3 is TGTGCCAGCTCACCGCCGGGACTTAGATACACCGGGGAGCTGTTTTTT.